The 30 T cell receptor beta chains below were found in one sample sequenced in a study of blood T cell repertoires in COVID-19. Method: immunoSEQ multiplex PCR; TCRdb's copy keeps in-frame clones and lacks some. This table holds around 230,000 clones, about nine tenths found once. Sequencing was performed on PBMCs or T cells enriched from blood (not recorded which). The receptors were gathered from a woman aged 40 to 55 with acute COVID-19.

This clone is a singleton in its sample. The gene calls are TRBV18 and TRBJ1-3; maybe TRBD1 (5 bases). The CDR3 sequence is 17 residues long. V lost 0 bases, J lost 1 base, and 13 bases lay in between. The germline CDR1 and CDR2 sequences are KGHSH and LQKENI. CDR3: CASSPPVDRLSGNTIYF. Written as DNA, the CDR3 is TGTGCCAGCTCACCACCTGTCGACAGATTATCTGGAAACACCATATATTTT.

This chain uses TRBV6-5 with TRBJ1-5, with TRBD1 matching 7 bases. The CDR3 spans 14 residues. The trim removed 0 bases at V and 4 bases at J, leaving 0 bases unmatched. Germline values: CDR1 MNHEY, CDR2 SVGAGI. In DNA form, the CDR3 reads TGTGCCAGCAGTTACTCGACAGGGAATCAGCCCCAGCATTTT. It is translated as CASSYSTGNQPQHF.

This rearrangement joins TRBV7-8 to TRBJ1-1; D uncertain. The CDR3 loop spans 13 amino acids. V was cut by 1 base and J by 8 bases, with 11 bases left in between. Germline V gene sequence: CDR1 SGHVS, CDR2 FQNEAQ. The CDR3 is CASSLGMPREAFF. CDR3 nucleotide sequence: TGTGCCAGCAGCTTAGGTATGCCGAGGGAAGCTTTCTTT.

This clone occurred a few times. The V and J genes are TRBV16 and TRBJ1-2; a weak D match, TRBD1 (5 bases). CDR3 size: 13 residues. The germline V and J ends were trimmed by 2 bases and 6 bases, with 10 bases remaining between them. Per the germline V gene, CDR1 is KGHSY and CDR2 is FQNENV. CDR3 sequence: CASSQISTDGYTF. CDR3 DNA sequence: TGTGCCAGCAGCCAAATTTCGACAGATGGCTACACCTTC.

The chain employs TRBV19 and TRBJ1-1, with 8 positions matching TRBD1. After removal of 7 bases from V and 4 bases from J, the junction contained 11 bases not matched to a gene. Germline V gives CDR1 LNHDA, CDR2 SQIVND (reference sequence). The CDR3 is 15 residues long. The CDR3 loop is CASKWGNRGVTEAFF. The CDR3 DNA sequence: TGTGCCAGTAAATGGGGGAACAGGGGGGTCACTGAAGCTTTCTTT.

The genes are TRBV6-5 and TRBJ2-2, with 9 bases identical to TRBD1. Germline V CDR1 and CDR2: MNHEY, SVGAGI. CDR3 length: 15 amino acids. Trimming took 5 bases from V and 9 from J; bases not matched to a gene: 10. CDR3 residues: CASSPTTGGPRELFF. The CDR3 region has the DNA TGTGCCAGCAGTCCGACTACAGGGGGCCCCCGGGAGCTGTTTTTT.

This chain uses TRBV7-6 with TRBJ2-7, with D perhaps TRBD1 (6 bases). Germline loops: CDR1 SGHVS, CDR2 FNYEAQ. The CDR3 sequence is 20 residues long. Trimming stripped 1 base from V and 0 bases from J, with 25 bases between. CDR3 in DNA: TGTGCCAGCAGCTTAGAACGGACAGCCTTGAGGGTCCGCGACTCCTACGAGCAGTACTTC. Translation: CASSLERTALRVRDSYEQYF.

The gene calls are TRBV5-4 and TRBJ1-1; TRBD1 matches at 7 bases. The J segment lost 1 base and the V segment lost 3 bases, leaving 6 bases of the junction unmatched. The CDR3 runs 15 residues. Germline-derived CDR1 and CDR2 are SGHNT and YYREEE (reference sequence). CDR3 in amino acids: CASSSRTGRNTEAFF. CDR3 in DNA: TGTGCCAGCAGCTCGAGGACAGGTAGGAACACTGAAGCTTTCTTT.

This sequence joins TRBV10-3 and TRBJ1-3, with TRBD1 matching over 8 bases. V gave up 7 bases and J gave up 3 bases; unmatched junction bases: 5. This CDR3 has 14 residues. Germline V CDR1 and CDR2: ENHRY, SYGVKD. CDR3 DNA sequence: TGTGCCATCAAGTCGACAGGGGTTGGAAACACCATATATTTT. It is translated as CAIKSTGVGNTIYF.

The genes are TRBV6-5 and TRBJ2-7; 12 bases are shared with TRBD2. Losses at the gene ends were 0 bases for V and 4 bases for J; bases not matched to a gene: 1. CDR3 length: 15 amino acids. Per the germline V gene, CDR1 is MNHEY and CDR2 is SVGAGI. CDR3 sequence (DNA): TGTGCCAGCAGTTACTCGACTAGCGGGGGTTACGAGCAGTACTTC. The encoded protein is CASSYSTSGGYEQYF.

The chain combines TRBV12-5 with TRBJ1-1; no clear D gene. The V and J ends lost 6 bases and 8 bases respectively, with 13 bases between them. From germline, CDR1 is LGHNT and CDR2 FRNRAP. CDR3 length: 12 residues. The CDR3 loop reads CASGLNSGEAFF. CDR3 coding DNA: TGTGCTAGTGGCCTAAATTCAGGAGAAGCTTTCTTT.

The chain has TRBV5-1 and TRBJ1-2; D uncertain. The CDR3 extends over 12 amino acids. The germline V gene has CDR1 SGHRS and CDR2 YFSETQ. Trimming stripped 5 bases from V and 4 bases from J, with 9 bases between. DNA for the CDR3: TGCGCCAGCAGGCAGGATTTCTATGGCTACACCTTC. As protein: CASRQDFYGYTF.

This clone turned up a few times. The CDR3 reads CASSPGVVGQFF. CDR3 DNA: TGTGCCAGCAGCCCAGGCGTGGTGGGGCAGTTCTTC. This chain connects TRBV3-1 (or the pseudogene TRBV3-2) to TRBJ2-1; no clear D. The V end lost 4 bases, the J end lost 12 bases, and 13 bases lay between the germline ends. This CDR3 is 12 amino acids long. Germline values: CDR1 LGHDT, CDR2 YNNKEL (reference sequence).

V and J are TRBV9 and TRBJ2-2; 9 bases agree with TRBD1. The CDR3 loop spans 16 amino acids. Per germline, CDR1 SGDLS and CDR2 YYNGEE. Trimming removed 3 bases from V and 2 bases from J; junction bases left unmatched: 5. This CDR3 is CASSAGQGTNTGELFF. CDR3 DNA sequence: TGTGCCAGCAGCGCCGGACAGGGGACCAACACCGGGGAGCTGTTTTTT.

The CDR3 protein is CASSYFGNTIYF. The CDR3 DNA follows: TGTGCCAGCTCCTACTTTGGAAACACCATATATTTT. The V gene is TRBV12-3 or TRBV12-4, the J gene TRBJ1-3; unclear D gene. CDR3 length equals 12 residues. V lost 8 bases, J lost 3 bases, and 8 bases lay in between.

V is TRBV19 and J is TRBJ1-5, with TRBD1 identical over 11 bases. The trim removed 6 bases at V and 6 bases at J, leaving 7 bases unmatched. Germline CDR1 is LNHDA and CDR2 is SQIVND (reference sequence). This CDR3 is 15 amino acids long. This chain's CDR3 is CASSPGQGEFQPQHF. Written as DNA, the CDR3 is TGTGCCAGTAGCCCGGGACAGGGGGAATTTCAGCCCCAGCATTTT.

In its sample, this clone was seen once. The chain employs TRBV27 and TRBJ1-1, with D perhaps TRBD1 (6 bases). CDR3 length equals 15 residues. V was shortened by 4 bases and J by 1 base, with 13 bases between the two germline ends. The V gene's germline CDR1 is MNHEY and CDR2 SMNVEV (reference sequence). CDR3 sequence (DNA): TGTGCCAGCAGTTCCCAGGGGTTTAAGAACACTGAAGCTTTCTTT. It encodes CASSSQGFKNTEAFF.

The CDR3 nucleotides read TGTGCCAGCCGAACAGGGGGTTCGAATGGCTACACCTTC. Amino acids: CASRTGGSNGYTF. J is TRBJ1-2 and V is TRBV25-1; TRBD1 matches 8 bases. Looked up from germline, CDR1 is MGHDK and CDR2 is SYGVNS. The CDR3 extends over 13 amino acids. Trimming removed 8 bases from V and 6 bases from J; junction bases left unmatched: 8.

The chain recombines TRBV19 with TRBJ2-5; D is perhaps TRBD2 (6 bases). The CDR3 totals 15 residues. Germline V gives CDR1 LNHDA, CDR2 SQIVND (reference sequence). Trimming removed 3 bases from V and 1 base from J, with 12 bases in between. CDR3 in DNA: TGTGCCAGTAGTATCCGGCGGGGTAGCCAAGAGACCCAGTACTTC. Translated: CASSIRRGSQETQYF.

The V gene is TRBV27, the J gene TRBJ1-1, with D maybe TRBD1 (5 bases). This CDR3 region has 14 residues. The germline V gene encodes CDR1 MNHEY and CDR2 SMNVEV (reference sequence). Trimming shortened V by 7 bases and J by 1 base, and 13 bases separated the two germline ends. The CDR3 sequence is CASKNAGGNTEAFF. The CDR3 region has the DNA TGTGCCAGCAAAAACGCCGGGGGGAACACTGAAGCTTTCTTT.

The chain uses TRBV27 and TRBJ2-3; TRBD2 aligns across 13 bases. The CDR3 totals 16 residues. The germline gives CDR1 MNHEY, CDR2 SMNVEV (reference sequence). The V and J ends lost 6 bases and 0 bases, in that order; junction bases with no gene match: 3. As DNA, the CDR3 is TGTGCCAGCAGGACTAGCGGGGGGCTAAGCACAGATACGCAGTATTTT. Translating gives CASRTSGGLSTDTQYF.

This chain links TRBV19 with TRBJ1-5; 7 positions agree with TRBD1. Germline V CDR1 and CDR2: LNHDA, SQIVND (reference sequence). J was trimmed by 7 bases and V by 7 bases; bases with no gene match: 10. This CDR3 comprises 14 residues. The CDR3 coding sequence is TGTGCCAGTAACGGGAGGGGGCATAAACAGCCCCAGCATTTT. Translated: CASNGRGHKQPQHF.

The rearrangement uses TRBV3-1 (or the pseudogene TRBV3-2) and TRBJ2-7; possibly TRBD2 for D (5 bases). Trimming stripped 7 bases from V and 0 bases from J, with 22 bases between. This CDR3 is built from 17 residues. The germline gives CDR1 LGHDT, CDR2 YNNKEL (reference sequence). The CDR3 DNA is TGTGCCAGCACTAAAGACTCCGGTGCGGGCAGCTCCTACGAGCAGTACTTC. The encoded protein is CASTKDSGAGSSYEQYF.

Written as DNA, the CDR3 is TGTGCCAGCAGCTTATATGGGACAGGGTATGGGAATGAAAAACTGTTTTTT. Protein: CASSLYGTGYGNEKLFF. The chain joins TRBV7-9 to TRBJ1-4; TRBD1 matches at 9 bases. The CDR3 extends over 17 amino acids. V dropped 2 bases and J dropped 5; count of bases not matched to a gene: 9. Germline values: CDR1 SEHNR, CDR2 FQNEAQ (reference sequence). The full variable domain, in which reference TRBV7-9 and TRBJ1-4 provide the parts outside the CDR3, is DTGVSQNPRHKITKRGQNVTFRCDPISEHNRLYWYRQTLGQGPEFLTYFQNEAQLEKSRLLSDRFSAERPKGSFSTLEIQRTEQGDSAMYLCASSLYGTGYGNEKLFFGSGTQLSVL.

The chain employs TRBV5-1 and TRBJ2-7; TRBD2 matches at 10 bases. Germline V gives CDR1 SGHRS, CDR2 YFSETQ. V shed 4 bases and J 5 bases; nucleotides not matched to a gene: 6. This CDR3 is built from 14 residues. CDR3 in amino acids: CASSVTSGAHEQYF. The CDR3 nucleotides read TGCGCCAGCAGCGTTACTAGCGGGGCCCACGAGCAGTACTTC.

Worth noting for this clone: Other DNA variants within this sample encode the same CDR3. This sequence joins TRBV7-9 and TRBJ1-2; tentative D call: TRBD1 (5 bases). Germline CDR1 SEHNR, CDR2 FQNEAQ (reference sequence). V was shortened by 5 bases and J by 4 bases, with 14 bases between the two germline ends. The CDR3 length is 14 residues. In DNA form, the CDR3 reads TGTGCCAGCAGCCCCGACAAGGACATCTATGGCTACACCTTC. Translated, it gives CASSPDKDIYGYTF. The entire variable domain, with the rest obtained from reference TRBV7-9 and TRBJ1-2, is as follows: DTGVSQNPRHKITKRGQNVTFRCDPISEHNRLYWYRQTLGQGPEFLTYFQNEAQLEKSRLLSDRFSAERPKGSFSTLEIQRTEQGDSAMYLCASSPDKDIYGYTFGSGTRLTVV.

The chain couples TRBV19 to TRBJ1-5, with 9 bases that match TRBD1. The CDR3 covers 18 residues. V shed 4 bases, J shed 1 base, and the junction held 11 bases outside the gene matches. The germline gives CDR1 LNHDA, CDR2 SQIVND (reference sequence). In DNA form, the CDR3 reads TGTGCCAGTAGTACCCCCGGGACAGGGTTAAGGAGCAATCAGCCCCAGCATTTT. Encoded protein: CASSTPGTGLRSNQPQHF.

This clone was found once. The chain links TRBV27 to TRBJ1-1; 8 bases line up with TRBD1. Germline V lookup: CDR1 MNHEY, CDR2 SMNVEV (reference sequence). The CDR3 has 15 residues. Trimming at V came to 8 bases and at J to 0 bases, leaving 8 bases not matched to a gene. Here the CDR3 DNA reads TGTGCCAGCGGGACAGGAGTACATATGAACACTGAAGCTTTCTTT. Translated: CASGTGVHMNTEAFF.

V gene TRBV27 combines with J gene TRBJ1-1, with 10 bases lining up with TRBD1. There are 16 residues in the CDR3. Germline V gene sequence: CDR1 MNHEY, CDR2 SMNVEV (reference sequence). The V gene end was trimmed by 5 bases and the J gene end by 5 bases; junction bases not matched to a gene: 11. DNA of the CDR3: TGTGCCAGCAGTCCCTATTCGACAGGGGGCCTGACTGAAGCTTTCTTT. This codes for CASSPYSTGGLTEAFF.

This rearrangement joins TRBV9 to TRBJ1-2; D gene ambiguous. Trimming removed 0 bases at V and 8 bases at J, with 14 bases between. This CDR3 has 14 residues. Germline CDR1 SGDLS, CDR2 YYNGEE. CDR3 sequence: CASSVALTPIGYTF. CDR3 nucleotides: TGTGCCAGCAGCGTAGCTCTAACTCCTATCGGCTACACCTTC.